The clone carrying this TCR beta chain was counted a few times. This sample was included in a study of cytomegalovirus exposure and HLA in healthy donors. It was with 60 Vbeta and 13 Jbeta primers that the PCR ran. Clones were sequenced by immunoSEQ multiplex PCR, and TCRdb holds only the in-frame ones, with some missing. The table includes about 150,000 clones, approximately 80% detected once. CDR3 length equals 13 residues. Germline values: CDR1 SGHRS, CDR2 YFSETQ. The ends lost 3 bases at V and 8 bases at J; junction bases unmatched: 5. Sequenced sample: PBMCs. The receptor was isolated from a woman between 40 and 50 years old in good health and CMV-seropositive. The genes are TRBV5-1 and TRBJ1-2; 9 bases map to TRBD1. The CDR3 DNA reads as TGCGCCAGCAGCTCGGGACAGGGCGAGGGCTACACCTTC. Translation: CASSSGQGEGYTF.